This T cell receptor (beta chain) emerged from a study of blood T cell repertoires in COVID-19. Study as a whole: Donors in the United States, Italy and Spain gave samples during acute or convalescent COVID-19.

Using immunoSEQ multiplex PCR, the repertoire was profiled, and TCRdb retains in-frame clones only, with some absent. This repertoire shows approximately 140,000 clones, around three quarters found once; its top ten account for approximately 4%. This clone was counted only a few times. Per germline, CDR1 SGHKS and CDR2 YYEKEE (reference sequence). The CDR3 extends over 15 amino acids. With 3 bases removed from V and 5 bases from J, the gap between germline ends came to 16 bases. The sample taken for sequencing was peripheral blood. The receptor was isolated from a man in his 60s with acute or convalescent COVID-19. The chain couples TRBV5-5 to TRBJ2-3; D may be TRBD1 (5 bases). The DNA of the CDR3 is TGTGCCAGCAGCTCCCAGGGCCAGGAAGTAGATACGCAGTATTTT. Its protein is CASSSQGQEVDTQYF.